This T cell receptor (beta chain) comes out of a study of cytomegalovirus exposure and HLA in healthy donors. A multiplex PCR was run with 60 Vbeta primers and 13 Jbeta primers. Profiling relied on immunoSEQ multiplex PCR, and the TCRdb table lists in-frame clones only, not all of them. The sample has around 100,000 clones, roughly 70% seen once; the top ten hold roughly a tenth. Looked up from germline, CDR1 is SNHLY and CDR2 is FYNNEI. V shed 6 bases and J 8 bases; nucleotides not matched to a gene: 6. The CDR3 is 13 amino acids. The origin of this receptor is a man aged 35-49 years in good health and CMV-seropositive. Material: PBMCs. The chain carries TRBV2 and TRBJ1-4, with 7 bases identical to TRBD1. This CDR3 is CASRTGLREKLFF. DNA for the CDR3: TGTGCCAGCAGGACAGGGTTACGCGAAAAACTGTTTTTT.